These 7 T cell receptor beta chains came from one sample sequenced in a study of blood T cell repertoires in COVID-19. The protocol was immunoSEQ multiplex PCR, while the TCRdb copy is restricted to in-frame clones and leaves out a portion. The sample shows over 200,000 clones, about nine tenths of them seen only once. The specimen was PBMCs or T cells enriched from blood (not recorded which). The origin of the receptors is a man younger than 35 who had recovered from COVID-19.

The chain recombines TRBV5-1 with TRBJ2-1, with 13 bases aligning to TRBD2. The trim removed 0 bases at V and 8 bases at J, leaving 2 bases unmatched. Per germline, CDR1 SGHRS and CDR2 YFSETQ. This CDR3 comprises 15 residues. The CDR3 DNA reads TGCGCCAGCAGCTTGGGGACTAGCGGGGGATATGAGCAGTTCTTC. Translated: CASSLGTSGGYEQFF.

This chain uses TRBV2 with TRBJ2-5; TRBD1 is a possible D gene (6 bases). The length of the CDR3 is 12 residues. Germline loops: CDR1 SNHLY, CDR2 FYNNEI. V gave up 5 bases and J gave up 5 bases, with 9 bases separating them. The CDR3 DNA follows: TGTGCCAGCAGTACAGGGTTGGAGACCCAGTACTTC. This translates into CASSTGLETQYF.

The CDR3 is CASRGTVTEAFF. For the CDR3, the DNA is TGTGCCAGCAGGGGGACTGTGACTGAAGCTTTCTTT. The chain carries TRBV6-5 and TRBJ1-1; D perhaps matches TRBD1 (5 bases). From germline, CDR1 is MNHEY and CDR2 SVGAGI. The CDR3 sequence is 12 residues long. Trimming pared 6 bases from V and 5 bases from J, leaving 10 bases between.

The J gene is TRBJ1-1, the V gene TRBV19, with a weak D call TRBD1 (6 bases). Germline values: CDR1 LNHDA, CDR2 SQIVND (reference sequence). This CDR3 spans 14 amino acids. Between the trimmed V and J ends, which lost 0 bases and 6 bases, there was a span of 11 bases. The CDR3 loop reads CASSIDLGGPEAFF. The DNA for the CDR3 is TGTGCCAGTAGTATAGATTTAGGGGGACCTGAAGCTTTCTTT.

This chain links TRBV3-1 (or the pseudogene TRBV3-2) with TRBJ2-7; maybe TRBD2 (5 bases). CDR3 length: 14 amino acids. Germline CDR1 is LGHDT and CDR2 is YNNKEL (reference sequence). The ends were cut back, 0 bases at V and 2 bases at J, with 8 bases in the middle. CDR3 sequence reads: CASSQDPGTYEQYF. In DNA, the CDR3 is TGTGCCAGCAGCCAAGATCCCGGGACCTACGAGCAGTACTTC.

The chain carries TRBV12-3 or TRBV12-4 and TRBJ1-2, with D possibly TRBD1 on 6 matching bases. This CDR3 region has 13 residues. The ends were cut back, 6 bases at V and 5 bases at J, with 13 bases in the middle. The CDR3 DNA is TGTGCCAGCAGCCGCGGACAGCATTATGGCTACACCTTC. Translation: CASSRGQHYGYTF.

The gene calls are TRBV30 and TRBJ1-6, with 8 bases fitting TRBD1. Losses at the gene ends were 5 bases for V and 8 bases for J; bases not matched to a gene: 8. The CDR3 consists of 14 residues. Looked up from germline, CDR1 is GTSNPN and CDR2 is SVGIG (reference sequence). CDR3 region: CAWDVTGGDSPLHF. Here the CDR3 DNA reads TGTGCCTGGGACGTTACAGGGGGTGATTCACCCCTCCACTTT. Together with reference TRBV30 and TRBJ1-6, the CDR3 gives the full variable domain: SQTIHQWPATLVQPVGSPLSLECTVEGTSNPNLYWYRQAAGRGLQLLFYSVGIGQISSEVPQNLSASRPQDRQFILSSKKLLLSDSGFYLCAWDVTGGDSPLHFGNGTRLTVT.